Listed here are 5 T cell receptor beta chains from one sample, sequenced in a study of T cells in localized non-small cell lung cancer. Only in-frame clones appear in the TCRdb table, and some are missing; sequencing was by immunoSEQ multiplex PCR. The table lists about 2,200 clones, around 20% of them singletons. The sample consisted of lung tumor tissue, taken before any cancer treatment. Source of these receptors: a man aged 35-69 years with stage II lung adenocarcinoma.

This clone has only one observation. The genes are TRBV30 and TRBJ1-2; the D gene is possibly TRBD1 (5 bases). Trimming cost V 1 base and J 8 bases, with 11 bases left between them. Germline CDR1 is GTSNPN and CDR2 is SVGIG (reference sequence). This CDR3 has 12 residues. As DNA, the CDR3 is TGTGCCTGGAGTGGGACAACGGACGGCTACACCTTC. This codes for CAWSGTTDGYTF.

This clone showed up just a few times. The genes are TRBV6-7 and TRBJ2-7; D uncertain. TRBV6-7 is reported as an ORF; its role is uncertain. With 8 bases removed from V and 4 bases from J, the gap between germline ends came to 9 bases. CDR3 length: 11 residues. CDR3 nucleotides: TGTGCCAGCGCCCTGGGATACGAGCAGTACTTC. Translating it yields CASALGYEQYF.

This clone was counted a few times. CDR3 residues: CAGGDGTLYEAFF. CDR3 coding DNA: TGTGCCGGAGGGGATGGGACACTTTATGAAGCTTTCTTT. The rearrangement links TRBV6-8 to TRBJ1-1; weak D call: TRBD1 (6 bases). The CDR3 runs 13 residues. The germline V gene encodes CDR1 MNHGY and CDR2 SAAAGT. Trimming removed 11 bases from V and 7 bases from J, with 20 bases in between.

This clone was counted between two and nine times. The chain employs TRBV9 and TRBJ2-1; 11 bases match TRBD2. V lost 6 bases and J lost 5; bases outside the gene matches: 10. CDR1 SGDLS and CDR2 YYNGEE come from the germline V gene. This CDR3 has 16 amino acids. CDR3 bases: TGTGCCAGCAACTCGGGGGGACTAGCGGTTAACAATGAGCAGTTCTTC. Translation gives CASNSGGLAVNNEQFF.

The J gene is TRBJ1-3, the V gene TRBV25-1, with D tentatively TRBD1 (6 bases). With 7 bases removed from V and 4 bases from J, the gap between germline ends came to 11 bases. Germline-derived CDR1 and CDR2 are MGHDK and SYGVNS. The CDR3 totals 13 residues. In nucleotides, the CDR3 is TGTGCCAGCACCACAGGGTTAGGAAACACCATATATTTT. Its translation is CASTTGLGNTIYF.